Presented here are 21 T cell receptor beta chains from one specimen sequenced in a study of OX40 agonist ivuxolimab in advanced cancers. Clones were sequenced by immunoSEQ multiplex PCR, and TCRdb holds only the in-frame ones, with some missing. The data contain tens of thousands of clones, roughly nine tenths of them seen just once; the ten biggest clones take up 4% to 5%. This sample comprised CD4+ or CD8+ T cells sorted from blood, obtained in a trial of the OX40 agonist ivuxolimab. These TCRs come from an adult with an advanced solid tumor such as melanoma, head and neck, liver or kidney cancer.

This chain links TRBV19 with TRBJ1-2, with D perhaps matching TRBD1 (6 bases). The CDR3 totals 13 residues. Germline values: CDR1 LNHDA, CDR2 SQIVND (reference sequence). V lost 3 bases and J lost 2, with 7 bases in between. The CDR3, as DNA: TGTGCCAGTAGTATGGGGGGCAACTATGGCTACACCTTC. Residues: CASSMGGNYGYTF.

V usage is TRBV15 and J usage is TRBJ2-7, with a weak D call TRBD2 (5 bases). Trimming took 8 bases from V and 1 from J, leaving 15 bases between them. This CDR3 is built from 14 residues. Germline-derived CDR1 and CDR2 are LNHNV and YYDKDF (reference sequence). This chain's CDR3 is CATSVAGLSYEQYV. CDR3 sequence (DNA): TGTGCCACCTCAGTCGCGGGCCTATCCTACGAGCAGTACGTC.

The J gene is TRBJ1-5, the V gene TRBV29-1; tentative D call: TRBD1 (6 bases). Germline CDR1 and CDR2: SQVTM and ANQGSEA. There are 15 residues in the CDR3. The V end was cut by 3 bases, the J end by 4 bases, with 16 bases between. The CDR3 DNA sequence: TGCAGCGTTGAGCTAGGGGGAATCGGAAATCAGCCCCAGCATTTT. Its translation is CSVELGGIGNQPQHF.

The gene calls are TRBV4-2 and TRBJ2-3, with D possibly matching TRBD2 (6 bases). Trimming took off 0 bases at V and 2 bases at J, with 12 bases between the two ends. Germline assignment: CDR1 LGHNA and CDR2 YNFKEQ. This CDR3 spans 16 amino acids. The chain's CDR3 is CASSQDKSGATDTQYF. CDR3 DNA: TGTGCCAGCAGCCAAGATAAGTCGGGAGCCACAGATACGCAGTATTTT.

The gene calls are TRBV7-3 and TRBJ2-1; D might be TRBD2 (6 bases). Trimming took off 9 bases at V and 5 bases at J, with 17 bases between the two ends. The CDR3 runs to 14 residues. Per the germline V gene, CDR1 is SGHTA and CDR2 is FQGTGA. The CDR3 sequence is CASQRVAENNEQFF. The CDR3 DNA sequence: TGTGCCAGTCAAAGGGTAGCGGAAAACAATGAGCAGTTCTTC.

The chain has TRBV29-1 and TRBJ2-3; D might be TRBD1 or TRBD2, each matching 5 bases. CDR1 and CDR2 from the germline V gene are SQVTM and ANQGSEA. CDR3 length equals 15 residues. V was clipped by 2 bases and J by 1 base, with 13 bases between them. CDR3 in DNA: TGCAGCGTTGAACCGCAGGGACGGGGCACAGATACGCAGTATTTT. Its translation is CSVEPQGRGTDTQYF.

CDR3 loop: CASSESRGRTNEKLFF. CDR3 sequence (DNA): TGTGCCAGCAGTGAATCTAGAGGAAGGACTAATGAAAAACTGTTTTTT. V is TRBV6-1 and J is TRBJ1-4; D gene unclear. The CDR3 is 16 amino acids. Trimming shortened V by 2 bases and J by 2 bases, and 12 bases separated the two germline ends. Per the germline V gene, CDR1 is MNHNS and CDR2 is SASEGT.

This clone has a single count. The DNA of the CDR3 is TGTGCCAGCAGCCCTGCCCCTACCGAGGTGGGGCAAGAGACCCAGTACTTC. As protein: CASSPAPTEVGQETQYF. The chain recombines TRBV5-6 with TRBJ2-5, with unresolved D. Trimming left V 4 bases short and J 2 bases short, with 21 bases between. Germline CDR1 SGHDT, CDR2 YYEEEE. The length of the CDR3 is 17 residues.

This rearrangement joins TRBV4-3 to TRBJ1-1, with D hard to call. CDR3 size: 17 residues. V lost 0 bases, J lost 5 bases, and 19 bases lay in between. CDR1 is LGHNA and CDR2 is YSLEER in the germline V gene. This CDR3 is CASSQDGVAGEGTEAFF. CDR3 bases: TGCGCCAGCAGCCAAGATGGGGTTGCCGGGGAAGGAACTGAAGCTTTCTTT.

The genes are TRBV5-4 and TRBJ2-2; D might be TRBD2 (6 bases). The V and J ends lost 5 bases and 11 bases respectively, with 13 bases between them. CDR1 is SGHNT, CDR2 YYREEE, per germline (reference sequence). The CDR3 sequence is 12 residues long. In DNA, the CDR3 is TGTGCCAGCAGACGGGACTCAAACGAGCTGTTTTTT. The encoded protein is CASRRDSNELFF.

The V call is TRBV7-8, the J call TRBJ2-3; D may be TRBD2 (5 bases). Looked up from germline, CDR1 is SGHVS and CDR2 is FQNEAQ. The CDR3 extends over 16 amino acids. Trimming stripped 5 bases from V and 5 bases from J, with 20 bases between. This CDR3 reads CASSPRIWGAGDTQYF. The CDR3 nucleotides are TGTGCCAGCAGCCCCCGGATTTGGGGAGCTGGAGATACGCAGTATTTT. The variable domain in full, with the rest retrieved from reference TRBV7-8 and TRBJ2-3, is GAGVSQSPRYKVAKRGQDVALRCDPISGHVSLFWYQQALGQGPEFLTYFQNEAQLDKSGLPSDRFFAERPEGSVSTLKIQRTQQEDSAVYLCASSPRIWGAGDTQYFGPGTRLTVL.

This chain connects TRBV4-2 to TRBJ2-3, with TRBD2 matching 11 bases. The CDR3 has 16 residues. The trim removed 0 bases at V and 1 base at J, leaving 0 bases unmatched. The germline V gene encodes CDR1 LGHNA and CDR2 YNFKEQ. The CDR3 sequence is CASSQELAGGTDTQYF. DNA for the CDR3: TGTGCCAGCAGCCAAGAACTAGCGGGAGGCACAGATACGCAGTATTTT.

The V gene is TRBV6-5, the J gene TRBJ2-3; 7 bases agree with TRBD1. The germline gives CDR1 MNHEY, CDR2 SVGAGI. The V gene end was trimmed by 0 bases and the J gene end by 2 bases; junction bases not matched to a gene: 5. The CDR3 has 16 amino acids. The CDR3 protein is CASSYSSGTVTDTQYF. Here the CDR3 DNA reads TGTGCCAGCAGTTACTCATCGGGGACAGTCACAGATACGCAGTATTTT.

The rearrangement joins TRBV4-2 to TRBJ2-7, with D hard to call. The CDR3 contains 15 residues. Between the trimmed V and J ends, which lost 1 base and 3 bases, there was a span of 13 bases. The germline gives CDR1 LGHNA, CDR2 YNFKEQ. CDR3 nucleotides: TGTGCCAGCAGCCAAGTGACCGGCCCAAGCTACGAGCAGTACTTC. Its protein is CASSQVTGPSYEQYF.

For the CDR3, the DNA is TGTGCCAGCAGCTCCCCCCCTTCCACTGAAGCTTTCTTT. Amino acids: CASSSPPSTEAFF. This chain connects TRBV7-9 to TRBJ1-1; no reliable D call. The V end lost 4 bases, the J end lost 4 bases, and 10 bases lay between the germline ends. Germline CDR1 and CDR2: SEHNR and FQNEAQ (reference sequence). CDR3 length equals 13 residues.

The chain employs TRBV2 and TRBJ2-7; either TRBD1 or TRBD2 may fit D (6 bases each). The length of the CDR3 is 15 residues. V was pared by 3 bases and J by 2 bases, with 14 bases between. CDR1 and CDR2 from the germline V gene are SNHLY and FYNNEI. The CDR3: CASSEEGGRAYEQYF. CDR3 nucleotides: TGTGCCAGCAGTGAGGAGGGGGGAAGGGCCTACGAGCAGTACTTC.

This clone is a singleton in its sample. The chain carries TRBV6-1 and TRBJ2-4; D not certain. Germline assignment: CDR1 MNHNS and CDR2 SASEGT. This CDR3 comprises 15 residues. Trimming left V 2 bases short and J 3 bases short, with 11 bases between. CDR3 loop: CASSEWGLDKNIQYF. CDR3 in DNA: TGTGCCAGCAGTGAATGGGGTCTTGACAAAAACATTCAGTACTTC.

This clone was observed a single time. The CDR3 region is CASSEAGTEVSGNTIYF. DNA for the CDR3: TGTGCCAGCAGTGAAGCGGGAACGGAGGTCTCTGGAAACACCATATATTTT. The J gene is TRBJ1-3, the V gene TRBV2, with unresolved D. Germline-derived CDR1 and CDR2 are SNHLY and FYNNEI. The germline V and J ends were trimmed by 0 bases and 0 bases, with 12 bases remaining between them. The CDR3 covers 17 residues.

The chain employs TRBV10-3 and TRBJ1-2; TRBD1 aligns across 7 bases. Trimming cost V 2 bases and J 3 bases; bases outside gene matches: 6. Germline V CDR1 and CDR2: ENHRY, SYGVKD. This CDR3 region has 15 residues. CDR3 bases: TGTGCCATCAGTGAGCCCTTCAGGGGGGACTATGGCTACACCTTC. As protein: CAISEPFRGDYGYTF.

The rearrangement links TRBV27 to TRBJ1-2, with TRBD1 as a possible D gene (5 bases). Germline V gene data show CDR1 as MNHEY and CDR2 as SMNVEV (reference sequence). The CDR3 is 14 amino acids. The germline V and J ends were trimmed by 2 bases and 7 bases, with 14 bases remaining between them. CDR3 residues: CASSLGGPGSGYTF. For the CDR3, the DNA is TGTGCCAGCAGTTTAGGGGGACCTGGGAGTGGCTACACCTTC.

J is TRBJ1-4 and V is TRBV7-9; D is ambiguous. This CDR3 region has 15 residues. The germline V and J ends were trimmed by 5 bases and 8 bases, with 18 bases remaining between them. Germline CDR1 reads SEHNR; CDR2 reads FQNEAQ (reference sequence). As DNA, the CDR3 is TGTGCCAGCAGCCTACCAGACGACTGGGAGGAAAAACTGTTTTTT. Translating gives CASSLPDDWEEKLFF.